The 18 T cell receptor beta chains below come from one sample, sequenced in a study of cytomegalovirus exposure and HLA in healthy donors. It was with 60 Vbeta and 13 Jbeta primers that the PCR ran. TCRdb's copy holds only in-frame clones and misses some; the assay was immunoSEQ multiplex PCR. The sample has approximately 120,000 clones, roughly four fifths seen once. The sequenced material came from PBMCs. These receptors were collected from a middle-aged man in good health and CMV-seronegative.

The chain recombines TRBV4-2 with TRBJ2-5, with TRBD2 identical over 13 bases. With 5 bases clipped from V and 5 bases from J, the junction kept 17 bases outside the gene matches. The CDR3 loop spans 19 amino acids. Per germline, CDR1 LGHNA and CDR2 YNFKEQ. DNA for the CDR3: TGTGCCAGCAGCTCCCACGGGACTAGCGGGGCCCGACCGGGGGAGACCCAGTACTTC. Residues: CASSSHGTSGARPGETQYF.

This CDR3 reads CAISERGQSEKLFF. DNA for the CDR3: TGTGCCATCAGTGAAAGGGGGCAAAGTGAAAAACTGTTTTTT. The chain couples TRBV10-3 to TRBJ1-4; 7 positions match TRBD1. Trimming removed 3 bases from V and 7 bases from J; junction bases left unmatched: 5. The germline V gene encodes CDR1 ENHRY and CDR2 SYGVKD. The CDR3 loop spans 14 amino acids.

Comment on this clone: Other DNA sequences within the sample encode an identical CDR3. The chain couples TRBV5-6 to TRBJ2-2; no reliable D call. Trimming removed 1 base at V and 3 bases at J, with 13 bases between. The CDR3 has 16 amino acids. The germline gives CDR1 SGHDT, CDR2 YYEEEE. Here the CDR3 DNA reads TGTGCCAGCAGCTTGCGGGTCCGTTCAGACACCGGGGAGCTGTTTTTT. Protein sequence: CASSLRVRSDTGELFF.

The chain carries TRBV7-9 and TRBJ1-1; TRBD1 is a possible D gene (5 bases). The CDR3 totals 14 residues. Trimming took off 3 bases at V and 6 bases at J, with 14 bases between the two ends. The germline CDR1 and CDR2 sequences are SEHNR and FQNEAQ (reference sequence). CDR3 sequence: CASSFRQGWAEAFF. In DNA form, the CDR3 reads TGTGCCAGCAGCTTTCGGCAGGGTTGGGCTGAAGCTTTCTTT.

This chain links TRBV5-4 with TRBJ1-1; TRBD1 aligns across 10 bases. The junction had 8 bases not matched to a gene; V was cut back by 4 bases and J by 11 bases. Germline V gene data show CDR1 as SGHNT and CDR2 as YYREEE (reference sequence). CDR3 length: 13 amino acids. The CDR3 reads CASSGDRGLVAFF. CDR3 coding DNA: TGTGCCAGCAGCGGGGACAGGGGCTTGGTGGCTTTCTTT.

The rearrangement links TRBV18 to TRBJ1-6; D gene unclear. Germline V lookup: CDR1 KGHSH, CDR2 LQKENI. V dropped 4 bases and J dropped 5 bases, with 12 bases sitting between them. This CDR3 is built from 15 residues. The CDR3, as DNA: TGTGCCAGCTCACTCAACGGGAATAATAATTCACCCCTCCACTTT. Protein product: CASSLNGNNNSPLHF.

The V and J genes are TRBV30 and TRBJ1-1; 8 bases line up with TRBD1. The CDR3 extends over 15 amino acids. With 3 bases clipped from V and 4 bases from J, the junction kept 10 bases outside the gene matches. Germline CDR1 is GTSNPN and CDR2 is SVGIG (reference sequence). The CDR3 here is CAWRRRGQGVTEAFF. In DNA, the CDR3 is TGTGCCTGGAGACGGAGAGGACAGGGAGTCACTGAAGCTTTCTTT. The variable domain in full, completed from reference TRBV30 and TRBJ1-1, reads SQTIHQWPATLVQPVGSPLSLECTVEGTSNPNLYWYRQAAGRGLQLLFYSVGIGQISSEVPQNLSASRPQDRQFILSSKKLLLSDSGFYLCAWRRRGQGVTEAFFGQGTRLTVV.

This clone came up once. This chain connects TRBV6-6 to TRBJ1-6; tentatively, D is TRBD1 (5 bases). The length of the CDR3 is 15 residues. Per the germline V gene, CDR1 is MNHNY and CDR2 is SVGAGI (reference sequence). V was clipped by 0 bases and J by 7 bases, with 10 bases between them. The CDR3 DNA follows: TGTGCCAGCAGTTACTCCTGGGAGGGGAATTCACCCCTCCACTTT. This sequence encodes CASSYSWEGNSPLHF.

The chain has TRBV6-1 and TRBJ1-5; D is uncertain. Trimming took off 1 base at V and 3 bases at J, with 10 bases between the two ends. This CDR3 comprises 15 residues. Per the germline V gene, CDR1 is MNHNS and CDR2 is SASEGT. The CDR3 DNA reads as TGTGCCAGCAGTGAAGGGAGCGGGAACAATCAGCCCCAGCATTTT. It encodes CASSEGSGNNQPQHF.

The rearrangement links TRBV5-1 to TRBJ1-4; TRBD1 might be the D (5 bases). The length of the CDR3 is 15 residues. The V gene lost 0 bases and the J gene lost 8 bases, with 14 bases spanning the gap. Germline CDR1 SGHRS, CDR2 YFSETQ. This CDR3 reads CASSLGDGGDEKLFF. In nucleotides, the CDR3 is TGCGCCAGCAGCTTGGGGGACGGGGGAGACGAAAAACTGTTTTTT.

The chain combines TRBV19 with TRBJ1-2; D perhaps matches TRBD1 (6 bases). The V end was cut by 4 bases, the J end by 3 bases, with 15 bases between. This CDR3 contains 15 residues. Germline V gene data show CDR1 as LNHDA and CDR2 as SQIVND (reference sequence). CDR3 DNA: TGTGCCAGTAGTACCGAAAGAACAGGGTACTATGGCTACACCTTC. Protein: CASSTERTGYYGYTF.

The chain links TRBV4-2 to TRBJ1-2; D is uncertain. The ends were cut back, 4 bases at V and 7 bases at J, with 13 bases in the middle. From germline, CDR1 is LGHNA and CDR2 YNFKEQ. The CDR3 sequence is 13 residues long. Written as DNA, the CDR3 is TGTGCCAGCAGCCCGAGCTTCGTTGCTGGCTACACCTTC. Translation gives CASSPSFVAGYTF.

This chain connects TRBV19 to TRBJ1-2, with 9 bases that match TRBD1. The germline gives CDR1 LNHDA, CDR2 SQIVND (reference sequence). V lost 6 bases, J lost 0 bases, and 11 bases stayed unmatched. The CDR3 is made up of 17 amino acids. CDR3 coding DNA: TGTGCCAGTAGCACCCGGGACAGGGCCGACCCTAACTATGGCTACACCTTC. This encodes CASSTRDRADPNYGYTF.

The rearrangement joins TRBV5-4 to TRBJ2-1; 9 nucleotides align to TRBD2. After removal of 5 bases from V and 2 bases from J, the junction contained 8 bases not matched to a gene. Germline CDR1 is SGHNT and CDR2 is YYREEE (reference sequence). The CDR3 loop spans 16 amino acids. The CDR3 loop reads CASSRSGGQPYNEQFF. The CDR3 DNA reads as TGTGCCAGCAGTAGAAGCGGGGGGCAGCCCTACAATGAGCAGTTCTTC.

The rearrangement links TRBV7-3 to TRBJ2-3, with a tentative D call TRBD2 (5 bases). Germline assignment: CDR1 SGHTA and CDR2 FQGTGA. The ends were cut back, 5 bases at V and 0 bases at J, with 12 bases in the middle. The CDR3 extends over 15 amino acids. CDR3 in DNA: TGTGCCAGCAGCCCACAAACTAGAAGCACAGATACGCAGTATTTT. Protein: CASSPQTRSTDTQYF.

The rearrangement links TRBV6-1 to TRBJ1-1; 7 bases align to TRBD1. V dropped 6 bases and J dropped 6; count of bases not matched to a gene: 7. The CDR3 runs to 13 residues. Germline assignment: CDR1 MNHNS and CDR2 SASEGT. The CDR3 DNA is TGTGCCAGCAGGACAGGGCTGATGGCTGAAGCTTTCTTT. This encodes CASRTGLMAEAFF.

This chain uses TRBV19 with TRBJ2-5, with 7 bases that match TRBD1. CDR3 length: 14 amino acids. Germline V gene sequence: CDR1 LNHDA, CDR2 SQIVND (reference sequence). The V and J ends lost 5 bases and 5 bases, in that order; junction bases with no gene match: 8. The CDR3 protein is CASSATGMTETQYF. The DNA for the CDR3 is TGTGCCAGTAGTGCGACAGGGATGACGGAGACCCAGTACTTC.

The chain links TRBV2 to TRBJ2-7; 13 bases are shared with TRBD2. J was trimmed by 7 bases and V by 8 bases; bases with no gene match: 2. This CDR3 comprises 12 residues. The germline CDR1 and CDR2 sequences are SNHLY and FYNNEI. CDR3 in DNA: TGTGCCAGCGGACTAGCGGGGGCGGAGCAGTACGTC. This encodes CASGLAGAEQYV.